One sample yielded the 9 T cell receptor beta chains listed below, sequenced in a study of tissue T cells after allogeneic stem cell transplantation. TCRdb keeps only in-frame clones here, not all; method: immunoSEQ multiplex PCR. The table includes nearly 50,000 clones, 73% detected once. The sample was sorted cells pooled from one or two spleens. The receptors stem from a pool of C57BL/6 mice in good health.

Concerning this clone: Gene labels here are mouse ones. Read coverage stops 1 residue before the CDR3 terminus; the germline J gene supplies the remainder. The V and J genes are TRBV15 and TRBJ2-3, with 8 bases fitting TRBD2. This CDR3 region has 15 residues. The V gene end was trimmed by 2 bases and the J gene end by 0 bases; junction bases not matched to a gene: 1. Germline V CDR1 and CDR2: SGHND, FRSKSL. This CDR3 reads CASSLTGGSAETLYF. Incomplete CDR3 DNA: TGTGCCAGCAGTTTAACTGGGGGTAGTGCAGAAACGCTGTAT. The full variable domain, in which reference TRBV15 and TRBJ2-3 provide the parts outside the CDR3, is DAGVTQTPRHEVAEKGQTIILKCEPVSGHNDLFWYRQTKIQGLELLSYFRSKSLMEDGGAFKDRFKAEMLNSSFSTLKIQPTEPKDSAVYLCASSLTGGSAETLYFGSGTRLTVL.

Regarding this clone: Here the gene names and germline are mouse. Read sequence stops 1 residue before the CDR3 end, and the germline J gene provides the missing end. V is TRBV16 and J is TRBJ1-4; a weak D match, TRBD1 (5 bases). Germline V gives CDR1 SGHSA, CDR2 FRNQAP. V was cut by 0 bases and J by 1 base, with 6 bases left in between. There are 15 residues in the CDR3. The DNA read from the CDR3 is TGTGCAAGCAGCTTAGATGGACATTCCAACGAAAGATTATTT. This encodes CASSLDGHSNERLF. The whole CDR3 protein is CASSLDGHSNERLFF.

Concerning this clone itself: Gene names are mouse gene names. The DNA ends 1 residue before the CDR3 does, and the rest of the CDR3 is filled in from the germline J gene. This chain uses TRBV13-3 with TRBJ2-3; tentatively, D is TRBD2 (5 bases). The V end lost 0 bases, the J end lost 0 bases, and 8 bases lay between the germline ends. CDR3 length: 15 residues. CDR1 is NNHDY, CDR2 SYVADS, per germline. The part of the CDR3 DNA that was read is TGTGCCAGCAGTGATGCTGGGTCTAGTGCAGAAACGCTGTAT. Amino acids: CASSDAGSSAETLY. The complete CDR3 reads CASSDAGSSAETLYF.

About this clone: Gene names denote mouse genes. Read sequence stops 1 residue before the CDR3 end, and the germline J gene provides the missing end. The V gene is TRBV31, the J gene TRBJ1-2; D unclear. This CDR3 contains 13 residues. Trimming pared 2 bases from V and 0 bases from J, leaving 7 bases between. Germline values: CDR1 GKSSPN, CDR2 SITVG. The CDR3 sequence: CAWSNNANSDYTF. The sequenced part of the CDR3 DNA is TGTGCCTGGAGTAACAATGCAAACTCCGACTACACC.

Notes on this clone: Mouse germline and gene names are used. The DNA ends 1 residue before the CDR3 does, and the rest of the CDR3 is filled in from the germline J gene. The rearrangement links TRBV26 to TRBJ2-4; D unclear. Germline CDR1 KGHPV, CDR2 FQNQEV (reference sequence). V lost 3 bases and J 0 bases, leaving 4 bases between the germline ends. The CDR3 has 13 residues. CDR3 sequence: CASSLTSQNTLYF. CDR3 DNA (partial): TGTGCCAGCAGTCTAACAAGTCAAAACACCTTGTAC.

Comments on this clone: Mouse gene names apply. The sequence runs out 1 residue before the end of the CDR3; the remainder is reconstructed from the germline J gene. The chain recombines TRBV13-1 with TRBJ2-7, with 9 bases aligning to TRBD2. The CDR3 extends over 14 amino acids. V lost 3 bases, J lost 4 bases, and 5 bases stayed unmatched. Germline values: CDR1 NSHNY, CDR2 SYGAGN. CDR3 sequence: CASSARDWEYEQYF. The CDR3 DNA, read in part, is TGTGCCAGCAGTGCGCGGGACTGGGAATATGAACAGTAC.

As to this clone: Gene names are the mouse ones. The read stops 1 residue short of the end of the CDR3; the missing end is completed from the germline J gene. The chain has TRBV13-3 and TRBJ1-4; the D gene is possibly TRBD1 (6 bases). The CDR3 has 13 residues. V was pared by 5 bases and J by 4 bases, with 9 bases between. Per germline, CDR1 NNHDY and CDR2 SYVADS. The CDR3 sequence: CASRTGLNERLFF. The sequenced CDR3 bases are TGTGCCAGCAGGACAGGCCTCAACGAAAGATTATTT.

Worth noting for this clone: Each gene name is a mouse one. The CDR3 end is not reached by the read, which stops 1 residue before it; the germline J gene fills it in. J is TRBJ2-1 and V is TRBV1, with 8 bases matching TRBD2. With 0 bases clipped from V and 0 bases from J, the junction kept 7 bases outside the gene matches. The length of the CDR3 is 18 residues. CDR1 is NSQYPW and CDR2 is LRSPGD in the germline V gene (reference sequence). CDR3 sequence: CTCSAEPGGSYNYAEQFF. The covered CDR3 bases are TGCACCTGCAGTGCAGAGCCTGGGGGGTCTTATAACTATGCTGAGCAGTTC.

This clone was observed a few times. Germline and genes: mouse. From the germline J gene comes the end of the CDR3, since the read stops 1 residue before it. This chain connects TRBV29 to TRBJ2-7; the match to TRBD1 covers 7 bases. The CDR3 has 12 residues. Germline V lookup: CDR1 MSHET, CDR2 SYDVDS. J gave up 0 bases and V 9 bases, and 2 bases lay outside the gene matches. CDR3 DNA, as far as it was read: TGTGCTAGTCAGGGGGTCTCCTATGAACAGTAC. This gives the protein CASQGVSYEQY. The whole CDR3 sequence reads CASQGVSYEQYF.